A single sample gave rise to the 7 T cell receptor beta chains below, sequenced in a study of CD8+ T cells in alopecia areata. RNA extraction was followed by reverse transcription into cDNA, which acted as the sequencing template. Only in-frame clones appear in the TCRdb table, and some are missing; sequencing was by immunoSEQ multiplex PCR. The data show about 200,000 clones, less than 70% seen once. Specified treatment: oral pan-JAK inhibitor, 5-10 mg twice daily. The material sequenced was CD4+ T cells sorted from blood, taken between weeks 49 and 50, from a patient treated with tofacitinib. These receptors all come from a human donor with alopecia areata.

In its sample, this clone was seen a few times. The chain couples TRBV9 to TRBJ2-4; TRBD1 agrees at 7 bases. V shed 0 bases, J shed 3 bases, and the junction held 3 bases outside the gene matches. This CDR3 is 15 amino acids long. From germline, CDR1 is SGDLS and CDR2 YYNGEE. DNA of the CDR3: TGTGCCAGCAGCGTAGGACAGGGTGGCAAAAACATTCAGTACTTC. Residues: CASSVGQGGKNIQYF.

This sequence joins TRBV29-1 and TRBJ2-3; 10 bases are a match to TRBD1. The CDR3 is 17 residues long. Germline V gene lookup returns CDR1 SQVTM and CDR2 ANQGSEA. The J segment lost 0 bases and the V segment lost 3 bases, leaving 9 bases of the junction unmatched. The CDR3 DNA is TGCAGCGTTGAGATTCGGACAGGGGGATATAGCACAGATACGCAGTATTTT. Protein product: CSVEIRTGGYSTDTQYF.

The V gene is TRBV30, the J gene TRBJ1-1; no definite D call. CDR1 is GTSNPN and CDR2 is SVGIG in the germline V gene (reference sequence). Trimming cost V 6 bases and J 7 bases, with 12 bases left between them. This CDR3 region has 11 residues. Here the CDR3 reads CACQNPVEAFF. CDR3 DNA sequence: TGTGCCTGCCAAAACCCCGTTGAAGCTTTCTTT.

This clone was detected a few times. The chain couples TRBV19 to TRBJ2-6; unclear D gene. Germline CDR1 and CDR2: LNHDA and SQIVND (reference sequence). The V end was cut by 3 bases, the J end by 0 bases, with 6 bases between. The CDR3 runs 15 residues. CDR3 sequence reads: CASSIFSSGANVLTF. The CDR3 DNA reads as TGTGCCAGTAGTATCTTTAGCTCTGGGGCCAACGTCCTGACTTTC.

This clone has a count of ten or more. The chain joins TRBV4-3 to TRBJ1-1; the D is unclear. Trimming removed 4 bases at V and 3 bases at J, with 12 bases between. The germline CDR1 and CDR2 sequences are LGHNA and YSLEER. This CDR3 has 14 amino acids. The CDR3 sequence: CASSPDRWYTEAFF. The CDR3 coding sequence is TGCGCCAGCAGCCCAGACCGTTGGTACACTGAAGCTTTCTTT.

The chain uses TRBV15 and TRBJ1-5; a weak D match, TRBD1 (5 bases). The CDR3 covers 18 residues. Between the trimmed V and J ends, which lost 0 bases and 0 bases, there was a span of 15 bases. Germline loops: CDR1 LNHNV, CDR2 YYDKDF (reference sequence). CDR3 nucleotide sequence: TGTGCCACCAGCAGAGATTATGGGACCCATATTAGCAATCAGCCCCAGCATTTT. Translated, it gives CATSRDYGTHISNQPQHF. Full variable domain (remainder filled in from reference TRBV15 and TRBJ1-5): DAMVIQNPRYQVTQFGKPVTLSCSQTLNHNVMYWYQQKSSQAPKLLFHYYDKDFNNEADTPDNFQSRRPNTSFCFLDIRSPGLGDTAMYLCATSRDYGTHISNQPQHFGDGTRLSIL.

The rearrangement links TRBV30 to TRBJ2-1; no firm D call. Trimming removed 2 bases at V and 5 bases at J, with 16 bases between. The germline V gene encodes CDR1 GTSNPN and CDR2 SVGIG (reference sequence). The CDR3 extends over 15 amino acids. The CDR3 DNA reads TGTGCCTGGAGTCTCTTTGATGGCTTCAACAATGAGCAGTTCTTC. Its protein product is CAWSLFDGFNNEQFF.